This T cell receptor (beta chain) was retrieved from a study of response to subunit inactivated influenza vaccine. This clonotype has only a few counts. The antigen is not known. TCRdb used MiXCR to reprocess the RT-PCR reads, holding one entry per CDR3 protein. Of a few hundred thousand distinct CDR3 sequences listed, 20% to 25% are singletons. Trimming took 6 bases from V and 3 from J, leaving 12 bases between them. Germline assignment: CDR1 MNHNS and CDR2 SASEGT. The CDR3 runs to 15 residues. Regarding the study as a whole: Few additional T cells are recruited per seasonal influenza vaccination, authors suggested.

The V and J genes are TRBV6-1 and TRBJ2-6, with D perhaps TRBD2 (5 bases). Here the sequenced sample was PBMCs from blood, taken about 20 months after vaccination. The sequence was collected from a man in his fifties or sixties who received an inactivated influenza vaccine. CDR3 sequence reads: CASSLLGVGANVLTF. The CDR3 nucleotides read TGTGCCAGCAGCCTCCTCGGGGTTGGGGCCAACGTCCTGACTTTC.